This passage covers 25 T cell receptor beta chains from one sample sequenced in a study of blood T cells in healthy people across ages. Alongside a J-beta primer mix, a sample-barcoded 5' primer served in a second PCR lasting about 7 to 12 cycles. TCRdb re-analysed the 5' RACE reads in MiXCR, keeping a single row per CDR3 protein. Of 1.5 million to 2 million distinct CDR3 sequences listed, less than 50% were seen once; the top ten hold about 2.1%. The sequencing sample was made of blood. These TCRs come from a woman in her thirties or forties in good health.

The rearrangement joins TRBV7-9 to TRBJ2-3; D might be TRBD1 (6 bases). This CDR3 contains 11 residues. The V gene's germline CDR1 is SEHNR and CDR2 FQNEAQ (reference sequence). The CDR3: CVGGPTDTQYF. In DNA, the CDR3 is TGTGTAGGGGGACCCACAGATACGCAGTATTTT.

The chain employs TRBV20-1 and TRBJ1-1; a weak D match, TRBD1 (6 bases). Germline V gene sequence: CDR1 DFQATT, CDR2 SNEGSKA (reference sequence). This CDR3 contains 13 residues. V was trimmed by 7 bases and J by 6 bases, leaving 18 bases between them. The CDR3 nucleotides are TGCAGTGGGCGGGCGGGGGGCGACGCTGAAGCTTTCTTT. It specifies CSGRAGGDAEAFF.

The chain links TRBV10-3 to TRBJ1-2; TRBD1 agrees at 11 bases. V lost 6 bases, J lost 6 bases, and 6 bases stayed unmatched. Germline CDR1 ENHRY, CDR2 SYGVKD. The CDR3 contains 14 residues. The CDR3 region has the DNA TGTGCCATCAGGCTGGAGGACAGGGGGCATGGCTACACCTTC. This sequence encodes CAIRLEDRGHGYTF.

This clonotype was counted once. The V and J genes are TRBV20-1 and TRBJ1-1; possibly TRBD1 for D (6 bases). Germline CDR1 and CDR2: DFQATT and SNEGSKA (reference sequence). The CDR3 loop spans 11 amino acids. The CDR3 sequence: CKGRGDTEAFF. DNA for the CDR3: TGCAAGGGGAGGGGGGACACTGAAGCTTTCTTT.

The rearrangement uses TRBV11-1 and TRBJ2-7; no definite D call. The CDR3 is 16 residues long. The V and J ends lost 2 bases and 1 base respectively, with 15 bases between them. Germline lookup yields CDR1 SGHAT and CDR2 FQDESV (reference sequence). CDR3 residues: CASSLSLPAGSYEQYF. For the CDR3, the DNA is TGTGCCAGCAGCTTAAGCTTACCAGCCGGATCCTACGAGCAGTACTTC. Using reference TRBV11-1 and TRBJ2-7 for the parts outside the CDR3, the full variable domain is EAEVAQSPRYKITEKSQAVAFWCDPISGHATLYWYRQILGQGPELLVQFQDESVVDDSQLPKDRFSAERLKGVDSTLKIQPAELGDSAMYLCASSLSLPAGSYEQYFGPGTRLTVT.

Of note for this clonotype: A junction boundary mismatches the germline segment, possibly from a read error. This chain's CDR3 is CASSLVLGTYSPHHF. CDR3 DNA sequence: TGTGCCAGCAGCTTAGTATTAGGGACGTATTCACCCCACCACTTT. The chain couples TRBV13 to TRBJ1-6, with D tentatively TRBD1 (5 bases). This CDR3 is 15 amino acids long. Per germline, CDR1 PRHDT and CDR2 FYEKMQ (reference sequence). The variable domain in full, completed from reference TRBV13 and TRBJ1-6, reads AAGVIQSPRHLIKEKRETATLKCYPIPRHDTVYWYQQGPGQDPQFLISFYEKMQSDKGSIPDRFSAQQFSDYHSELNMSSLELGDSALYFCASSLVLGTYSPHHFGNGTRLTVT.

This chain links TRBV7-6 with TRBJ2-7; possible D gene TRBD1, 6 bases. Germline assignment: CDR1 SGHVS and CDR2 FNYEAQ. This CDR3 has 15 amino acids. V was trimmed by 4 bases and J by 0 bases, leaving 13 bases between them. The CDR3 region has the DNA TGTGCCAGCAGCTGGGCGGACAGTAACTCCTACGAGCAGTACTTC. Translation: CASSWADSNSYEQYF.

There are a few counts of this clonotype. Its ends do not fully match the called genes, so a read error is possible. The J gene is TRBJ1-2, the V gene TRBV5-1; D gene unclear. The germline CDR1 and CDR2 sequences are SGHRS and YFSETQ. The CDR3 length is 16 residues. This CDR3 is CASSEDLYPRNFGYTF. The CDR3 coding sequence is TGCGCCAGCAGCGAGGACCTCTATCCGAGGAACTTTGGCTACACCTTC.

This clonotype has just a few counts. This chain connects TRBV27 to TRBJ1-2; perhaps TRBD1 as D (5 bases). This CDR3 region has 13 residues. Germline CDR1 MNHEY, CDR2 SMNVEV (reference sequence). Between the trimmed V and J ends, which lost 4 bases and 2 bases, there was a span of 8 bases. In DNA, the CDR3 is TGTGCCAGCAGTTCGAACAGGAACTATGGCTACACCTTC. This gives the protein CASSSNRNYGYTF.

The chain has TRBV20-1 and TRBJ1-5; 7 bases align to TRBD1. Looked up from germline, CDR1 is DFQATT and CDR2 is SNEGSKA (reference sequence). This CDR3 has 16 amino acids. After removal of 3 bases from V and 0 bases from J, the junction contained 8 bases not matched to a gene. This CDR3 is CSASSGTVYSNQPQHF. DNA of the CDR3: TGCAGTGCTAGTAGTGGGACAGTGTATAGCAATCAGCCCCAGCATTTT.

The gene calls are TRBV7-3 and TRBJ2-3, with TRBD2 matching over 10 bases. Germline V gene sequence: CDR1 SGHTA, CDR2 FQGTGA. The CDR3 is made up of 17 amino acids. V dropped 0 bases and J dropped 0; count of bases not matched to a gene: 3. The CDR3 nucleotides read TGTGCCAGCAGCTTAACGTTAGCGGGGGGCAGCACAGATACGCAGTATTTT. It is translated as CASSLTLAGGSTDTQYF.

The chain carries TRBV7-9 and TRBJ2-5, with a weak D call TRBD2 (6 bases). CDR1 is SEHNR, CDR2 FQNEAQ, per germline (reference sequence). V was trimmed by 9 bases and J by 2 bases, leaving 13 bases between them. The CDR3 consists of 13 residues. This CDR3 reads CASTGEDQETQYF. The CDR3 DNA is TGTGCCAGTACGGGGGAAGATCAAGAGACCCAGTACTTC.

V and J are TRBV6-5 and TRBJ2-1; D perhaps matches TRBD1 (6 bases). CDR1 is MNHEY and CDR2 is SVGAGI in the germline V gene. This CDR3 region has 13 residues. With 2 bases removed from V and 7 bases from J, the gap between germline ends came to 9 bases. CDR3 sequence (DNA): TGTGCCAGCAGTTACAACCAGGGGAATGAGCAGTTCTTC. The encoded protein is CASSYNQGNEQFF.

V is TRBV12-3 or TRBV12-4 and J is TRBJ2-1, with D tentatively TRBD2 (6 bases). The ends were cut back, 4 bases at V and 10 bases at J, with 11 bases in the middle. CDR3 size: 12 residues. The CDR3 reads CASSSGVYEQFF. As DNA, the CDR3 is TGTGCCAGCAGTTCGGGGGTCTACGAGCAGTTCTTC.

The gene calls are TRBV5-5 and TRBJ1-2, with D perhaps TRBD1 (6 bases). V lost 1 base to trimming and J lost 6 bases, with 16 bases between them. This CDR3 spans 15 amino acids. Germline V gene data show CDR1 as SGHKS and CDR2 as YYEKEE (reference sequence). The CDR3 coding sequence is TGTGCCAGCAGCTTGCTGGACAGCCCTTTTAATGGCTACACCTTC. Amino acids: CASSLLDSPFNGYTF.

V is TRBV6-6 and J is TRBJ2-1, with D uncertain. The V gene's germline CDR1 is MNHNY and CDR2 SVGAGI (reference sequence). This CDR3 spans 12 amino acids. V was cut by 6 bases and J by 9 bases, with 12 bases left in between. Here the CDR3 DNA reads TGTGCCAGCAGCCCTCCCATATCTGAGCAGTTCTTC. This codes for CASSPPISEQFF.

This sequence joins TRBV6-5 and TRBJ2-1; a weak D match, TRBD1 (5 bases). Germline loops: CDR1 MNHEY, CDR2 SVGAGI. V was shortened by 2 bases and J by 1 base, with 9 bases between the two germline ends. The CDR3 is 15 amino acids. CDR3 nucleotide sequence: TGTGCCAGCAGTTACGCAGGGTTATCCTACAATGAGCAGTTCTTC. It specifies CASSYAGLSYNEQFF.

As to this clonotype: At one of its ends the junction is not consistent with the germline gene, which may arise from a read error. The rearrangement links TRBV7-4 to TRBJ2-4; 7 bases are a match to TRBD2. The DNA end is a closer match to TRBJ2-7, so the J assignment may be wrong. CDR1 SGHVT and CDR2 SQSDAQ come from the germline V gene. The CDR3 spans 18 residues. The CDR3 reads CAGSLDGGASGVFYEQYF. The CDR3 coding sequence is TGTGCCGGCAGCTTAGATGGTGGGGCTAGCGGAGTGTTCTACGAGCAGTACTTC.

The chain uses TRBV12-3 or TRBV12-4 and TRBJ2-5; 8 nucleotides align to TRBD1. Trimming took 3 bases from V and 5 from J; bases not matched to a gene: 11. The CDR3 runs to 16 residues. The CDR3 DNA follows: TGTGCCAGCAGTTTTGCGGGCCAGGGGGCTGCGGAGACCCAGTACTTC. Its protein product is CASSFAGQGAAETQYF.

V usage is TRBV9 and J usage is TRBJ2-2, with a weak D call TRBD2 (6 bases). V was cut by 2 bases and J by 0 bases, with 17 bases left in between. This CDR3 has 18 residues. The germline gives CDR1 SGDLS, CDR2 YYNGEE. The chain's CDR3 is CASSVNPGTDTNTGELFF. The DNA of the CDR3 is TGTGCCAGCAGCGTCAACCCCGGGACTGATACGAACACCGGGGAGCTGTTTTTT. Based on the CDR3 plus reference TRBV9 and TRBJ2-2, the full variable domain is DSGVTQTPKHLITATGQRVTLRCSPRSGDLSVYWYQQSLDQGLQFLIQYYNGEERAKGNILERFSAQQFPDLHSELNLSSLELGDSALYFCASSVNPGTDTNTGELFFGEGSRLTVL.

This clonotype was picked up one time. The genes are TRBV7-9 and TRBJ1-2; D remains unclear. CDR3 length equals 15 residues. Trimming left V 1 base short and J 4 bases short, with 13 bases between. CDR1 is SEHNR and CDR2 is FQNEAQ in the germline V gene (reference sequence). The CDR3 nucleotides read TGTGCCAGCAGCTTAGATCCGGCGGATACCTATGGCTACACCTTC. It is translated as CASSLDPADTYGYTF. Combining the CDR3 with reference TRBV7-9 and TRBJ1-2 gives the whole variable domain DTGVSQNPRHKITKRGQNVTFRCDPISEHNRLYWYRQTLGQGPEFLTYFQNEAQLEKSRLLSDRFSAERPKGSFSTLEIQRTEQGDSAMYLCASSLDPADTYGYTFGSGTRLTVV.

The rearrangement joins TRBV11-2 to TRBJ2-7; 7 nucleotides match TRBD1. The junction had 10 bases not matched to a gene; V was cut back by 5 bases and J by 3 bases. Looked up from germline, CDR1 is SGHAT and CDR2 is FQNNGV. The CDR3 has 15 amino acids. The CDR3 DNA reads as TGTGCCAGCAGCACCCGACAGGGTAAGGGCTACGAGCAGTACTTC. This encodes CASSTRQGKGYEQYF.

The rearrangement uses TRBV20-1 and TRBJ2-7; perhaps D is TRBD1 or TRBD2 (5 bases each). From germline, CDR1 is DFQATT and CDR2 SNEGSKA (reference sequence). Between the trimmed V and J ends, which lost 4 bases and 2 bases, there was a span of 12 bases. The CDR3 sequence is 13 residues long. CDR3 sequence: CSAKIRDPYEQYF. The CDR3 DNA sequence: TGCAGTGCTAAAATCCGGGACCCCTACGAGCAGTACTTC.

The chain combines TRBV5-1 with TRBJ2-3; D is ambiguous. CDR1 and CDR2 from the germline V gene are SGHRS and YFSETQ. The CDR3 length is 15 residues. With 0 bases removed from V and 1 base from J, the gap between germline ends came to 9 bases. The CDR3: CASSLEQIGTDTQYF. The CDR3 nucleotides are TGCGCCAGCAGCTTGGAACAGATTGGCACAGATACGCAGTATTTT. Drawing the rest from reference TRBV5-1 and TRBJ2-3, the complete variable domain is KAGVTQTPRYLIKTRGQQVTLSCSPISGHRSVSWYQQTPGQGLQFLFEYFSETQRNKGNFPGRFSGRQFSNSRSEMNVSTLELGDSALYLCASSLEQIGTDTQYFGPGTRLTVL.

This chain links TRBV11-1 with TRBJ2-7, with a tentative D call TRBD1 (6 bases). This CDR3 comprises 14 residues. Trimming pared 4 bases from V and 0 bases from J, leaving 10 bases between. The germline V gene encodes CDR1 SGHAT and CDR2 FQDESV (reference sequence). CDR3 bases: TGTGCCAGCAGCTGGACAGATAGCTCCTACGAGCAGTACTTC. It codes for CASSWTDSSYEQYF.